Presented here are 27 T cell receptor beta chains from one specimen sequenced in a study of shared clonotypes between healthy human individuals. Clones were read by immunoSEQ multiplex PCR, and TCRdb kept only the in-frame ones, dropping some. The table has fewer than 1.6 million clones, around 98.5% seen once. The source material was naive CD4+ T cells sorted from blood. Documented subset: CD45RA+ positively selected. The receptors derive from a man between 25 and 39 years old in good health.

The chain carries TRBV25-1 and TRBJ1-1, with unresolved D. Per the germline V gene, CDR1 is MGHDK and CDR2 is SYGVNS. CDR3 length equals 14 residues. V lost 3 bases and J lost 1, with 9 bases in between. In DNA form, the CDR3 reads TGTGCCAGCAGTGACCTTGACAAGAACACTGAAGCTTTCTTT. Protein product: CASSDLDKNTEAFF.

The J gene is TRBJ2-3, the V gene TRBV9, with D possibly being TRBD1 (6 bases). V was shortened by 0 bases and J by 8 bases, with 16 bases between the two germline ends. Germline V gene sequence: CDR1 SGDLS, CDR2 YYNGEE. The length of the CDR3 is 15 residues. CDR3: CASSVGGTGPSTQYF. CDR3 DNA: TGTGCCAGCAGCGTAGGAGGTACAGGGCCTTCTACGCAGTATTTT.

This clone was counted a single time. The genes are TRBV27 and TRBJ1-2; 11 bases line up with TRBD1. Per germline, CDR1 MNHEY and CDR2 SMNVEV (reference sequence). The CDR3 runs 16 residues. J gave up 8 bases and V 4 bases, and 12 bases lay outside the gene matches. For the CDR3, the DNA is TGTGCCAGCAGTTCGCAAGGGACAGGGGGACAAGGAGGCTACACCTTC. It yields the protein CASSSQGTGGQGGYTF.

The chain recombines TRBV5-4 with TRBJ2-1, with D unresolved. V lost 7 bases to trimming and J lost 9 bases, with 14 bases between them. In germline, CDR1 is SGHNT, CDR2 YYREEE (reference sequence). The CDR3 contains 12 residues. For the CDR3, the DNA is TGTGCCAGCGGGATAGCCTCCAGTGAGCAGTTCTTC. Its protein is CASGIASSEQFF.

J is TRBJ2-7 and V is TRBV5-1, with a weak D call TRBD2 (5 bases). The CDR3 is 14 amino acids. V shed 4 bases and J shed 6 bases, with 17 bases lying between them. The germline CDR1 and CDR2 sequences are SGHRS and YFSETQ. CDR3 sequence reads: CASSPEVLLGEQYF. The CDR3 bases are TGCGCCAGCAGCCCGGAGGTCCTACTGGGCGAGCAGTACTTC. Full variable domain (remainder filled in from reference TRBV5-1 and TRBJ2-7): KAGVTQTPRYLIKTRGQQVTLSCSPISGHRSVSWYQQTPGQGLQFLFEYFSETQRNKGNFPGRFSGRQFSNSRSEMNVSTLELGDSALYLCASSPEVLLGEQYFGPGTRLTVT.

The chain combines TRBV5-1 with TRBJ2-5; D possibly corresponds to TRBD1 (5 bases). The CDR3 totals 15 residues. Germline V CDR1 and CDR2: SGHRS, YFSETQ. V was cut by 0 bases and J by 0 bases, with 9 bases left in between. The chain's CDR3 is CASSLGWTNQETQYF. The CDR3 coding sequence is TGCGCCAGCAGCTTGGGCTGGACAAACCAAGAGACCCAGTACTTC.

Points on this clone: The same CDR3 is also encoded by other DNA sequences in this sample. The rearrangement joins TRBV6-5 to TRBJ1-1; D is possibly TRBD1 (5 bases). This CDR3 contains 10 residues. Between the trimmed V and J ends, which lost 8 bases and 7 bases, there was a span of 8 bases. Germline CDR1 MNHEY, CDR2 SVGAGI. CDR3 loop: CASGQGEAFF. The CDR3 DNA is TGTGCCAGCGGTCAGGGTGAAGCTTTCTTT.

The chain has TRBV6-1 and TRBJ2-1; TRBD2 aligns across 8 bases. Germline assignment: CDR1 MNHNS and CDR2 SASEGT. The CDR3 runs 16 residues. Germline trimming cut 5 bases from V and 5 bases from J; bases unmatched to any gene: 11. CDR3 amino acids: CASSKVLAVLNNEQFF. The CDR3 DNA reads TGTGCCAGCAGTAAAGTACTAGCGGTGCTGAACAATGAGCAGTTCTTC.

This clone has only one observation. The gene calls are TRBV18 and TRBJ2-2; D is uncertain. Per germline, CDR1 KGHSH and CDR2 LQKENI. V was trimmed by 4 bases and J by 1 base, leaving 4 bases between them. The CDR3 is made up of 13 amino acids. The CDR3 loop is CASSQENTGELFF. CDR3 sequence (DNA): TGTGCCAGCTCACAAGAGAACACCGGGGAGCTGTTTTTT. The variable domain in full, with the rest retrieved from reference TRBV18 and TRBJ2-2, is NAGVMQNPRHLVRRRGQEARLRCSPMKGHSHVYWYRQLPEEGLKFMVYLQKENIIDESGMPKERFSAEFPKEGPSILRIQQVVRGDSAAYFCASSQENTGELFFGEGSRLTVL.

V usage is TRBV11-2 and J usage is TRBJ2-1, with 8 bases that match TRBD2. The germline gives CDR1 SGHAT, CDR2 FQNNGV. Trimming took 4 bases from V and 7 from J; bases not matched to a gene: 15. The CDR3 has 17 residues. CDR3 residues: CASSSVLTSGSRNEQFF. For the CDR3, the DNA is TGTGCCAGCAGCTCGGTCCTCACAAGCGGGAGTAGGAATGAGCAGTTCTTC.

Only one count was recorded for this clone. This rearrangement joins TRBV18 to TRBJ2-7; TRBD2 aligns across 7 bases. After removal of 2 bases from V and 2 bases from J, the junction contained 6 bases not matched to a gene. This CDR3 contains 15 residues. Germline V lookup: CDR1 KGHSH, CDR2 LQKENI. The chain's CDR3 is CASSPVGEGAYEQYF. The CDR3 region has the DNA TGTGCCAGCTCACCAGTGGGGGAGGGCGCCTACGAGCAGTACTTC.

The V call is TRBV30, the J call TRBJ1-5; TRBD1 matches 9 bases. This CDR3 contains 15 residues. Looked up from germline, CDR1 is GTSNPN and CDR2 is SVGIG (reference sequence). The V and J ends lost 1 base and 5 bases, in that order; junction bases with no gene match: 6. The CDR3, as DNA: TGTGCCTGGAGTGGATACAGGGGGCGGGATCAGCCCCAGCATTTT. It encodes CAWSGYRGRDQPQHF.

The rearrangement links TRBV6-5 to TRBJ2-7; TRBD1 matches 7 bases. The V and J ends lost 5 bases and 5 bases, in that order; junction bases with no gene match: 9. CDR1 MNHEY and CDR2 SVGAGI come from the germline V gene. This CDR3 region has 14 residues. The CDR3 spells CASSKRQGRHEQYF. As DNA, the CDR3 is TGTGCCAGCAGTAAGAGACAGGGTAGGCACGAGCAGTACTTC.

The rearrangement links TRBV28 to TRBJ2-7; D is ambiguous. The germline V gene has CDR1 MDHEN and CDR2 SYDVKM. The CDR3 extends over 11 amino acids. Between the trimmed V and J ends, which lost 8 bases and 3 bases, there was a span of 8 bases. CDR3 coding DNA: TGTGCCAGCGAATCCAACTACGAGCAGTACTTC. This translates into CASESNYEQYF.

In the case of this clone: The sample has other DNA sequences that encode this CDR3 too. The CDR3 protein is CASSVGTTYEQYF. CDR3 nucleotide sequence: TGTGCCAGCAGCGTAGGTACCACCTACGAGCAGTACTTC. The chain recombines TRBV9 with TRBJ2-7; D gene unclear. Germline V lookup: CDR1 SGDLS, CDR2 YYNGEE. V was trimmed by 0 bases and J by 2 bases, leaving 6 bases between them. The CDR3 contains 13 residues.

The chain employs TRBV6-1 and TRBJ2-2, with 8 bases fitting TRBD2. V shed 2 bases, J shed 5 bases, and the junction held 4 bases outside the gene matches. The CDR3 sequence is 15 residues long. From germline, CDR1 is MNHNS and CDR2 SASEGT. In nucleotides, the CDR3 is TGTGCCAGCAGTGAAATTCGGGAGGGAACCGGGGAGCTGTTTTTT. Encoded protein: CASSEIREGTGELFF.

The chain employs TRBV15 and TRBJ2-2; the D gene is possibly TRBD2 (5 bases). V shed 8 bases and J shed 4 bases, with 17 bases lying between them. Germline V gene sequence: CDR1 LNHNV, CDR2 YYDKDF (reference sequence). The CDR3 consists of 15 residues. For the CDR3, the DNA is TGTGCCACCCTAGAACCCGGACTTGGCACCGGGGAGCTGTTTTTT. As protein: CATLEPGLGTGELFF.

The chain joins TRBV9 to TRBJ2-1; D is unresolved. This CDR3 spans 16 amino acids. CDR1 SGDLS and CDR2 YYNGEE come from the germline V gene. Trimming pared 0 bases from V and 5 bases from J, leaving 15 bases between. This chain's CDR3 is CASSVAVRKIDNEQFF. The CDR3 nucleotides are TGTGCCAGCAGCGTAGCTGTCCGTAAAATCGACAATGAGCAGTTCTTC.

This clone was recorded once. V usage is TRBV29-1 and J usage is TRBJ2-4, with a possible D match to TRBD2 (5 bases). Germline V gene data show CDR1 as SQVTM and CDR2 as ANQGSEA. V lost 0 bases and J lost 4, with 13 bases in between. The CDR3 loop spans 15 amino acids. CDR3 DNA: TGCAGCGTTGAAGATCTGGAGGCGAAAAAAAACATTCAGTACTTC. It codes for CSVEDLEAKKNIQYF.

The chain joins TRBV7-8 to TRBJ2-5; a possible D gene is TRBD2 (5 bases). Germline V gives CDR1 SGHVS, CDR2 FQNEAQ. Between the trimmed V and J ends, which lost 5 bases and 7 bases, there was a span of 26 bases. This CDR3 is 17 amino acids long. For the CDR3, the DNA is TGTGCCAGCAGCCGACACGTACCGGGATCCCTGGTCGGGACCCAGTACTTC. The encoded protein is CASSRHVPGSLVGTQYF. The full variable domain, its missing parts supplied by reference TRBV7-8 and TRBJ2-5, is GAGVSQSPRYKVAKRGQDVALRCDPISGHVSLFWYQQALGQGPEFLTYFQNEAQLDKSGLPSDRFFAERPEGSVSTLKIQRTQQEDSAVYLCASSRHVPGSLVGTQYFGPGTRLLVL.

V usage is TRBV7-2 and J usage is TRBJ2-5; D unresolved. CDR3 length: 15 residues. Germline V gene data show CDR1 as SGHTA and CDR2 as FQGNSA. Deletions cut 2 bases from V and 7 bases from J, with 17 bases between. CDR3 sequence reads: CASSLRTPPMGTQYF. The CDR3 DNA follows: TGTGCCAGCAGCTTACGGACCCCGCCCATGGGGACCCAGTACTTC.

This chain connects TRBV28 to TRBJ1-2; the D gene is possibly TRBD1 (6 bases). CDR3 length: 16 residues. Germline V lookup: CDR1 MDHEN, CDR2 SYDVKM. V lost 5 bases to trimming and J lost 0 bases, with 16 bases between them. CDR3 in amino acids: CASSTAGHVTNYGYTF. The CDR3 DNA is TGTGCCAGCAGTACAGCGGGACACGTTACTAACTATGGCTACACCTTC.

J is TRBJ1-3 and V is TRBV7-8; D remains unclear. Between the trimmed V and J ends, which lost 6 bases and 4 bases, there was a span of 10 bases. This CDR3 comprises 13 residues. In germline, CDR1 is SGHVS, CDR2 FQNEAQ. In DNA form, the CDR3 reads TGTGCCAGCAGGTTTAGCGAAGGAAACACCATATATTTT. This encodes CASRFSEGNTIYF.

CDR3: CASSATGGGETQYF. The DNA of the CDR3 is TGTGCCAGCAGTGCGACAGGGGGCGGAGAGACCCAGTACTTC. This chain uses TRBV6-1 with TRBJ2-5, with 10 nucleotides matching TRBD1. Germline CDR1 is MNHNS and CDR2 is SASEGT. After removal of 4 bases from V and 4 bases from J, the junction contained 3 bases not matched to a gene. The CDR3 loop spans 14 amino acids.

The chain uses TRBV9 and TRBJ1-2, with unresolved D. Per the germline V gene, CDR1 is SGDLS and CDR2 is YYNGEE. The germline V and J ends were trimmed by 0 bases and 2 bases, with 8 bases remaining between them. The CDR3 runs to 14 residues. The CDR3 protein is CASSVGNRNYGYTF. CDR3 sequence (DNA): TGTGCCAGCAGCGTAGGAAACAGAAACTATGGCTACACCTTC.

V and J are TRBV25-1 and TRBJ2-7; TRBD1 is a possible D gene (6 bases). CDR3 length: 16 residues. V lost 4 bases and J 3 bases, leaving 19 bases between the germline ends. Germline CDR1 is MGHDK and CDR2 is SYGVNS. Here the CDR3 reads CASSVIATGNSYEQYF. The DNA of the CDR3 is TGTGCCAGCAGTGTTATCGCCACAGGGAATAGCTACGAGCAGTACTTC.

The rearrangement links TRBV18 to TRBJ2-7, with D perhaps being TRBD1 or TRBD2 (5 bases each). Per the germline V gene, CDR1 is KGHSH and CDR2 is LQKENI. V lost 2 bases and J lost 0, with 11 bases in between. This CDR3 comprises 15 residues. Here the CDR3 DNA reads TGTGCCAGCTCACCAACCGGGACCCGCTCCTACGAGCAGTACTTC. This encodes CASSPTGTRSYEQYF. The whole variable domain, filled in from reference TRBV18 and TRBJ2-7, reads NAGVMQNPRHLVRRRGQEARLRCSPMKGHSHVYWYRQLPEEGLKFMVYLQKENIIDESGMPKERFSAEFPKEGPSILRIQQVVRGDSAAYFCASSPTGTRSYEQYFGPGTRLTVT.